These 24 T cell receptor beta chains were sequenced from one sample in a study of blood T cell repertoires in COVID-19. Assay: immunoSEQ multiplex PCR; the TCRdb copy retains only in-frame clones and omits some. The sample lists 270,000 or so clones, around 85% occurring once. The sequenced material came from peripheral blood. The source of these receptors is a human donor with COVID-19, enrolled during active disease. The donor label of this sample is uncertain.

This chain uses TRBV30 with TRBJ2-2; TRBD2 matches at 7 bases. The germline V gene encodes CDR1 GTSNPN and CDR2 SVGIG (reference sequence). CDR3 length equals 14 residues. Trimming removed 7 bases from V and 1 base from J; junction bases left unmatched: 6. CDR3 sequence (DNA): TGTGCCTTCGTCGGGGAGGGGAACACCGGGGAGCTGTTTTTT. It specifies CAFVGEGNTGELFF.

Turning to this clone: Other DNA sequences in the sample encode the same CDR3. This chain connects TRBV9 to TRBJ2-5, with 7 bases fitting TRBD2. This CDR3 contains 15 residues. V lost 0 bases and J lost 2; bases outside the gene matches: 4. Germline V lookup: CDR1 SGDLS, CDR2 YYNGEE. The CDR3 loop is CASSVGASGQETQYF. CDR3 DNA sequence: TGTGCCAGCAGCGTAGGGGCTAGCGGTCAAGAGACCCAGTACTTC.

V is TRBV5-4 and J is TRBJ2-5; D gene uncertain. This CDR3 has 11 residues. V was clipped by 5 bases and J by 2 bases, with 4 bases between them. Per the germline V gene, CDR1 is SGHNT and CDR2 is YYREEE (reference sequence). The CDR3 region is CASRLQETQYF. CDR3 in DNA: TGTGCCAGCAGATTACAAGAGACCCAGTACTTC.

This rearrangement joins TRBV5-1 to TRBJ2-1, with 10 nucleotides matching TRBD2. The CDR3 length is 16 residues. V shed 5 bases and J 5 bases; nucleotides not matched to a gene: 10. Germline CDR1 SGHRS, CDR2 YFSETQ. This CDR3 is CASRAMTSGRNNEQFF. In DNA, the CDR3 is TGCGCCAGCAGGGCGATGACTAGCGGGCGTAACAATGAGCAGTTCTTC.

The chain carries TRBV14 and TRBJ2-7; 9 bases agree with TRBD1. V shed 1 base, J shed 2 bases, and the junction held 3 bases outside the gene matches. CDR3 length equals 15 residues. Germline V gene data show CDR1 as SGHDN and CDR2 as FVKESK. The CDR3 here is CASSQVWDRAYEQYF. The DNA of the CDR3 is TGTGCCAGCAGCCAAGTCTGGGACAGGGCCTACGAGCAGTACTTC.

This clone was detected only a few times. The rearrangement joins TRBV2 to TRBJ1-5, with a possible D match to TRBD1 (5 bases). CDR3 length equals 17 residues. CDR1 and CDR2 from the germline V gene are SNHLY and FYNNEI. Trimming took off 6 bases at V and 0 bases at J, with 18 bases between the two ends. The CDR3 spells CASRGGTALRSNQPQHF. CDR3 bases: TGTGCCAGCAGGGGGGGAACGGCACTTCGTAGCAATCAGCCCCAGCATTTT. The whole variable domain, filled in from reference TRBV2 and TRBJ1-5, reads EPEVTQTPSHQVTQMGQEVILRCVPISNHLYFYWYRQILGQKVEFLVSFYNNEISEKSEIFDDQFSVERPDGSNFTLKIRSTKLEDSAMYFCASRGGTALRSNQPQHFGDGTRLSIL.

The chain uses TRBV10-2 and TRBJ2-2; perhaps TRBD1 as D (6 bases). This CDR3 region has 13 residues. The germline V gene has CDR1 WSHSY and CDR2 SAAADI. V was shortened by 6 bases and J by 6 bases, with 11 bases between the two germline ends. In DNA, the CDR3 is TGCGCCAGCAGGCAACAGGGAGCCGGGGAGCTGTTTTTT. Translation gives CASRQQGAGELFF.

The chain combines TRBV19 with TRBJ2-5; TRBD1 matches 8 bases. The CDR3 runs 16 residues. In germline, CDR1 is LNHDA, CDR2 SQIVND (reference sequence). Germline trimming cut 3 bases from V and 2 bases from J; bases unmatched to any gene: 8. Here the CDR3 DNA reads TGTGCCAGTAGTATGGGGCCAGGGGGCCGACAAGAGACCCAGTACTTC. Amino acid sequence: CASSMGPGGRQETQYF.

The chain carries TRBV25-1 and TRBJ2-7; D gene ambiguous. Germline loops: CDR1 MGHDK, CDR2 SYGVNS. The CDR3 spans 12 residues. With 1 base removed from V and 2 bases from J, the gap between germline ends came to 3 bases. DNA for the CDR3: TGTGCCAGCAGTGAATCGGCCTACGAGCAGTACTTC. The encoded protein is CASSESAYEQYF.

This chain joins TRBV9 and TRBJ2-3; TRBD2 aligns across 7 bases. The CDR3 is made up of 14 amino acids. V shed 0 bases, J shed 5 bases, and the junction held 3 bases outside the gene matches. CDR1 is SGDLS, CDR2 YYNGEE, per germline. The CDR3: CASSVEGGIDTQYF. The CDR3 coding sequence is TGTGCCAGCAGCGTAGAGGGAGGGATAGATACGCAGTATTTT.

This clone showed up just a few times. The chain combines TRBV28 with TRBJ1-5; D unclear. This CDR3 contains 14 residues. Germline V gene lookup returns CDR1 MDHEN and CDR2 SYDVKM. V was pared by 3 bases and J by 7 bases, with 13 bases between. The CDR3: CASSFPRAGQPQHF. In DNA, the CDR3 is TGTGCCAGCAGTTTCCCCCGGGCGGGGCAGCCCCAGCATTTT.

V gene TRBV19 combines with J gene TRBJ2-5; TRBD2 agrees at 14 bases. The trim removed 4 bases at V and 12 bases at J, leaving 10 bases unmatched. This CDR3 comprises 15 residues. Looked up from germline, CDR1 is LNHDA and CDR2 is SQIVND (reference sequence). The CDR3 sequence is CASSSPGTSGSREYF. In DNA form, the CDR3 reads TGTGCCAGTAGTAGCCCCGGGACTAGCGGGAGTAGAGAGTACTTC.

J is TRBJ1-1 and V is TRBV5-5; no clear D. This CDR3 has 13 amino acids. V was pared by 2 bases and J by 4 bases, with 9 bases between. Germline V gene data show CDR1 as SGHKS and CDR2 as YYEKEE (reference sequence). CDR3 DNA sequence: TGTGCCAGCAGCTTTCCCGGAGGCACTGAAGCTTTCTTT. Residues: CASSFPGGTEAFF.

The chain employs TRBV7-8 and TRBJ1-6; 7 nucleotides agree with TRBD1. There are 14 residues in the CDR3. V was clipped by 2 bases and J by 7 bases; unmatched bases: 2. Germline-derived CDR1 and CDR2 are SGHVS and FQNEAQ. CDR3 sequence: CASSLRDRNSPLHF. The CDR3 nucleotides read TGTGCCAGCAGCTTAAGGGACAGAAATTCACCCCTCCACTTT.

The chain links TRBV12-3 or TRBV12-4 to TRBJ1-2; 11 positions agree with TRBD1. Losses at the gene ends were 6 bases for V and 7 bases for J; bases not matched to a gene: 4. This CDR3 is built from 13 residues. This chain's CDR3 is CASSRTGGGGYTF. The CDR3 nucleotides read TGTGCCAGCAGCCGGACAGGGGGCGGTGGCTACACCTTC.

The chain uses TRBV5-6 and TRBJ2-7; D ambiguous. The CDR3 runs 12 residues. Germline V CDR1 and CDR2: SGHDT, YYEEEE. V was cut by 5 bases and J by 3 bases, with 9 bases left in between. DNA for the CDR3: TGTGCCAGCAGTATACTCGGCTACGAGCAGTACTTC. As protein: CASSILGYEQYF.

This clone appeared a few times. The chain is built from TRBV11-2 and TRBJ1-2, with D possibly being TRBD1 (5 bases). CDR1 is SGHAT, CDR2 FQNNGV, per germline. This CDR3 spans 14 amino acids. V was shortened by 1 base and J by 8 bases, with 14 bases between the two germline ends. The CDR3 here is CASSLVGQAVGYTF. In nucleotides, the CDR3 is TGTGCCAGCAGCTTAGTGGGGCAGGCGGTAGGCTACACCTTC.

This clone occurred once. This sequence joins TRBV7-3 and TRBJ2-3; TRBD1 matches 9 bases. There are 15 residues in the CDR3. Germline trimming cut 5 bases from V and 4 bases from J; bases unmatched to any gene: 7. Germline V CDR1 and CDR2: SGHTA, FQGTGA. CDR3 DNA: TGTGCCAGCAGCCCACTCGGGACAGGGTCAGATACGCAGTATTTT. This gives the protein CASSPLGTGSDTQYF.

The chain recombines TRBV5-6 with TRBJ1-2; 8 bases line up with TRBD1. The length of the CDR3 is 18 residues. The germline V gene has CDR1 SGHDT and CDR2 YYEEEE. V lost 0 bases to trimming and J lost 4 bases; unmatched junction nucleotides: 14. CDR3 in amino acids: CASSLVSSGGASGYGYTF. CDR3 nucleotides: TGTGCCAGCAGCTTGGTCTCGTCAGGGGGCGCGTCTGGCTATGGCTACACCTTC. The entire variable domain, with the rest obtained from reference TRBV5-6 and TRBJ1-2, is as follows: DAGVTQSPTHLIKTRGQQVTLRCSPKSGHDTVSWYQQALGQGPQFIFQYYEEEERQRGNFPDRFSGHQFPNYSSELNVNALLLGDSALYLCASSLVSSGGASGYGYTFGSGTRLTVV.

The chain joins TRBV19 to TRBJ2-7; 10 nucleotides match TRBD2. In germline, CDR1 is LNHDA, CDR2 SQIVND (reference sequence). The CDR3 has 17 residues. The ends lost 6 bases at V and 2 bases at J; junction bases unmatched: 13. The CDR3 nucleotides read TGTGCCAGTAGCACCGGAGCGGGAGGGCCCCGAACCTACGAGCAGTACTTC. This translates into CASSTGAGGPRTYEQYF.

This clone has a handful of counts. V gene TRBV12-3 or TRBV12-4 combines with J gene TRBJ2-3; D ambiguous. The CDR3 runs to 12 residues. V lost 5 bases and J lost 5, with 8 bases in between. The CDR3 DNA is TGTGCCAGCAGTCCCACCGGAGATACGCAGTATTTT. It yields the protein CASSPTGDTQYF.

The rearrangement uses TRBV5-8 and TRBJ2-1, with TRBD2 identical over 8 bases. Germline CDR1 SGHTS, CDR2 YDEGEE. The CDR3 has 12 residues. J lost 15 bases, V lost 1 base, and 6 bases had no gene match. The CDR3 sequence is CASSLLREGRFF. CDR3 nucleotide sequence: TGTGCCAGCAGCTTGCTCCGGGAGGGCCGGTTCTTC.

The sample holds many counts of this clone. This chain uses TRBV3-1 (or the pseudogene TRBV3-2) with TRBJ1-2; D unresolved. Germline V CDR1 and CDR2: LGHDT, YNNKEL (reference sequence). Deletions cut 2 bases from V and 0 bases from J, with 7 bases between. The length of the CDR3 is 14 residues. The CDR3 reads CASSQWTSNYGYTF. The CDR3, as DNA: TGTGCCAGCAGCCAATGGACTTCTAACTATGGCTACACCTTC.

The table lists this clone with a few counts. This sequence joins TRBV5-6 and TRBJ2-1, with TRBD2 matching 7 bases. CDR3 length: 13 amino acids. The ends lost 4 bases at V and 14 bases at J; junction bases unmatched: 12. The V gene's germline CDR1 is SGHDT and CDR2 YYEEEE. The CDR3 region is CASSRALADTKFF. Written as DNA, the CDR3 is TGTGCCAGCAGCCGGGCTCTAGCGGATACGAAGTTCTTC.